This passage covers 12 T cell receptor beta chains from one sample sequenced in a study of cytomegalovirus exposure and HLA in healthy donors. PCR involved 60 Vbeta and 13 Jbeta primers. Here immunoSEQ multiplex PCR was the method, and the copy in TCRdb shows in-frame clones only, minus some. The sample has 90,000 to 150,000 clones; roughly 79% are singletons. Sequenced sample: PBMCs. Receptors were obtained from a woman in her thirties or forties in good health and CMV-seronegative.

The CDR3 DNA reads as TGTGCCAGTAGTGCCGCATCCAGCGGCTACGAGCAGTACTTC. Protein: CASSAASSGYEQYF. This rearrangement joins TRBV19 to TRBJ2-7, with D possibly TRBD2 on 5 matching bases. There are 14 residues in the CDR3. The V end lost 5 bases, the J end lost 3 bases, and 14 bases lay between the germline ends. Germline values: CDR1 LNHDA, CDR2 SQIVND (reference sequence).

This clone showed up just a few times. This specimen includes other DNA sequences encoding the same CDR3. The rearrangement joins TRBV18 to TRBJ2-5, with D maybe TRBD2 (6 bases). The V end was cut by 3 bases, the J end by 5 bases, with 7 bases between. The CDR3 consists of 12 residues. CDR1 is KGHSH, CDR2 LQKENI, per germline. The chain's CDR3 is CASSPGGETQYF. The CDR3 bases are TGTGCCAGCTCACCCGGAGGGGAGACCCAGTACTTC.

The chain carries TRBV18 and TRBJ1-2; D is unresolved. Between the trimmed V and J ends, which lost 2 bases and 3 bases, there was a span of 13 bases. The germline V gene encodes CDR1 KGHSH and CDR2 LQKENI. CDR3 size: 15 residues. CDR3 nucleotide sequence: TGTGCCAGCTCACCAAGTGCCCTCCCGGACTATGGCTACACCTTC. Translating it yields CASSPSALPDYGYTF.

This chain joins TRBV30 and TRBJ2-1, with TRBD2 matching over 7 bases. Germline CDR1 GTSNPN, CDR2 SVGIG (reference sequence). After removal of 0 bases from V and 1 base from J, the junction contained 3 bases not matched to a gene. CDR3 size: 15 residues. CDR3 sequence: CAWSVLGGSYNEQFF. The CDR3 DNA reads as TGTGCCTGGAGTGTACTCGGGGGGTCCTACAATGAGCAGTTCTTC.

The sample holds one count of this clone. This chain joins TRBV19 and TRBJ1-2; a possible D gene is TRBD1 (6 bases). The CDR3 runs to 14 residues. Germline CDR1 is LNHDA and CDR2 is SQIVND (reference sequence). Trimming left V 5 bases short and J 4 bases short, with 14 bases between. CDR3 protein: CASSVGDKSYGYTF. The CDR3 nucleotides read TGTGCCAGTAGTGTTGGGGACAAGAGCTATGGCTACACCTTC.

The chain combines TRBV9 with TRBJ1-1; TRBD1 agrees at 7 bases. This CDR3 comprises 15 residues. The J segment lost 3 bases and the V segment lost 0 bases, leaving 5 bases of the junction unmatched. Germline V gene data show CDR1 as SGDLS and CDR2 as YYNGEE. The CDR3 nucleotides read TGTGCCAGCAGCGTAGATCCAGGGGGTTACACTGAAGCTTTCTTT. It specifies CASSVDPGGYTEAFF.

The chain combines TRBV6-1 with TRBJ2-1; the match to TRBD2 covers 8 bases. This CDR3 is 15 amino acids long. Trimming at V came to 8 bases and at J to 1 base, leaving 7 bases not matched to a gene. Germline assignment: CDR1 MNHNS and CDR2 SASEGT. This CDR3 reads CASRGGKVSYNEQFF. CDR3 sequence (DNA): TGTGCCAGCCGCGGGGGGAAGGTTTCCTACAATGAGCAGTTCTTC.

The chain carries TRBV7-2 and TRBJ2-1; D is uncertain. CDR3 size: 14 residues. In germline, CDR1 is SGHTA, CDR2 FQGNSA. The ends were cut back, 5 bases at V and 4 bases at J, with 12 bases in the middle. CDR3 nucleotides: TGTGCCAGCAGCCAACAGACCTATTACAATGAGCAGTTCTTC. Its protein product is CASSQQTYYNEQFF.

The chain recombines TRBV6-1 with TRBJ2-5; 8 nucleotides agree with TRBD2. Germline lookup yields CDR1 MNHNS and CDR2 SASEGT. The CDR3 sequence is 15 residues long. Trimming took 7 bases from V and 0 from J; bases not matched to a gene: 7. The CDR3 here is CASTGETSDQETQYF. The CDR3 DNA is TGTGCCAGCACCGGAGAGACTAGCGACCAAGAGACCCAGTACTTC.

With respect to this clone: Sequence at one end of the junction differs from germline and may be a read error. The genes are TRBV7-9 and TRBJ1-1; D is possibly TRBD1 (6 bases). From germline, CDR1 is SEHNR and CDR2 FQNEAQ (reference sequence). The CDR3 is 12 residues long. CDR3 DNA sequence: TGTTCCAGCAGCGTCGGCAGGGGAGAAGCTTTCTTT. Amino acids: CSSSVGRGEAFF.

This CDR3 reads CASSPRQGYGYTF. The DNA for the CDR3 is TGTGCCAGCAGCCCCCGCCAGGGCTATGGCTACACCTTC. The rearrangement links TRBV7-3 to TRBJ1-2; D may be TRBD1 (5 bases). The CDR3 is made up of 13 amino acids. V lost 5 bases, J lost 4 bases, and 11 bases lay in between. The germline V gene encodes CDR1 SGHTA and CDR2 FQGTGA.

V gene TRBV2 combines with J gene TRBJ1-2; 9 bases are a match to TRBD1. The V gene's germline CDR1 is SNHLY and CDR2 FYNNEI. Germline trimming cut 6 bases from V and 4 bases from J; bases unmatched to any gene: 6. The CDR3 has 14 amino acids. The CDR3 sequence: CASSFGQGTYGYTF. The DNA of the CDR3 is TGTGCCAGCAGCTTTGGACAGGGGACCTATGGCTACACCTTC.